This T cell receptor beta chain was sequenced during a study of T cell responses to AZD1222 COVID-19 vaccine (TCRdb year 2021). With respect to the entire study: A total of 233 trial participants underwent TCR sequencing, of whom about 210 had received two doses of AZD1222 and some 25 had received two doses of the MenACWY control vaccine. Enrollment into the trials was organized by age into subgroups of 18-55, 56-69 and 70-plus years, and those subgroups contained about 150, 27 and 61 TCR-sequenced participants, respectively. What the work shows at the level of the full study, not this receptor alone: Reportedly, close to half of the unique spike-specific TCRs recognized epitopes lying outside the regions that are mutated in the B.1.351 and B.1.1.7 variants. Participants were mostly white British and included more females than males, and it was suggested by the authors that clonal diversity may have been underestimated. No day 14 peak-response samples were available, so repertoires were characterized only after the peak T cell response. Spike-specific TCR breadth and depth rose significantly after two AZD1222 doses compared with day 0 and with MenACWY recipients. CD4 TCRs associated with the vaccine covered the entire spike protein, and the dominant responses were in regions 160-218 and 743-854. Conclusions about previously exposed vaccinees are limited, since just six AZD1222 recipients were seropositive for SARS-CoV-2 at baseline. The 56-69-year group was small, and its depth increase did not reach significance, likely because of low power.

The CDR3 regions of human TCRbeta chains were analyzed by immunosequencing. For the original study's pipeline: TCRs in the repertoires were compared against a reference library of SARS-CoV-2-specific TCRs that had been generated with the MIRA antigen-specificity platform. Breadth was defined as the fraction of unique TCRs that were SARS-CoV-2-associated, and depth was defined as the fraction of total T cells that were SARS-CoV-2-associated. Each spike-specific TCR was assigned to its reactive spike region and to a CD4 or CD8 class using the MIRA data. Log10-transformed breadth and depth values were compared by one-way ANOVA with Sidak's multiple comparisons tests. The table comes from immuneACCESS by way of TCRdb, which keeps in-frame sequences with V and J called. Part of the clones is missing from these tables; in studies checked, under half for an unresolved V gene and the rest for unknown reasons. D and trimming come from the DNA, and the V and J calls and clone size come from that table. This sample has 150,000 to 200,000 clones in its table, and roughly 87% of those were observed once. Less than 6.5% of the sample is taken by the ten largest.

Concerning this clone itself: The clone's antigen remains unknown. No clone much larger than this one lies a single base away; base qualities are absent.

This specimen's time point label, interpreted: about 28 days (+/-7) after the second vaccine dose. AZD1222 recipients with second doses at about 4 weeks or about 12 weeks were pooled, because spike-specific TCR depth and breadth did not differ between schedules. Vaccinee samples came from UK trials COV001 and COV002, including a single-blind randomized controlled phase 2/3 trial of AZD1222 (ChAdOx1 nCoV-19) in healthy adults. Trial participant PBMC samples were collected at day 0 and day 28 after the second dose for TCRbeta chain sequencing. V and J are trimmed by 4 bases and 1 base, and the gene matches miss 0 bases of the junction. The CDR3 contains 15 residues, cysteine and phenylalanine counted. The kept DNA is CDR3 alone, 45 bases in frame from the first base. Based on the germline V gene, the CDR1 and CDR2 sequences are ENHRY and SYGVKD.

The V and J segments used are TRBV10-3 and TRBJ2-2; the junction holds 10 bases that match TRBD2. This receptor was taken from an adult who received the AZD1222 COVID-19 vaccine. This specimen was peripheral blood, taken 28 days after the second AZD1222 dose. In nucleotide form, the sequence is TGTGCCATCAGTGTAGCGGGGGGGAACACCGGGGAGCTGTTTTTT. Its protein is CAISVAGGNTGELFF.